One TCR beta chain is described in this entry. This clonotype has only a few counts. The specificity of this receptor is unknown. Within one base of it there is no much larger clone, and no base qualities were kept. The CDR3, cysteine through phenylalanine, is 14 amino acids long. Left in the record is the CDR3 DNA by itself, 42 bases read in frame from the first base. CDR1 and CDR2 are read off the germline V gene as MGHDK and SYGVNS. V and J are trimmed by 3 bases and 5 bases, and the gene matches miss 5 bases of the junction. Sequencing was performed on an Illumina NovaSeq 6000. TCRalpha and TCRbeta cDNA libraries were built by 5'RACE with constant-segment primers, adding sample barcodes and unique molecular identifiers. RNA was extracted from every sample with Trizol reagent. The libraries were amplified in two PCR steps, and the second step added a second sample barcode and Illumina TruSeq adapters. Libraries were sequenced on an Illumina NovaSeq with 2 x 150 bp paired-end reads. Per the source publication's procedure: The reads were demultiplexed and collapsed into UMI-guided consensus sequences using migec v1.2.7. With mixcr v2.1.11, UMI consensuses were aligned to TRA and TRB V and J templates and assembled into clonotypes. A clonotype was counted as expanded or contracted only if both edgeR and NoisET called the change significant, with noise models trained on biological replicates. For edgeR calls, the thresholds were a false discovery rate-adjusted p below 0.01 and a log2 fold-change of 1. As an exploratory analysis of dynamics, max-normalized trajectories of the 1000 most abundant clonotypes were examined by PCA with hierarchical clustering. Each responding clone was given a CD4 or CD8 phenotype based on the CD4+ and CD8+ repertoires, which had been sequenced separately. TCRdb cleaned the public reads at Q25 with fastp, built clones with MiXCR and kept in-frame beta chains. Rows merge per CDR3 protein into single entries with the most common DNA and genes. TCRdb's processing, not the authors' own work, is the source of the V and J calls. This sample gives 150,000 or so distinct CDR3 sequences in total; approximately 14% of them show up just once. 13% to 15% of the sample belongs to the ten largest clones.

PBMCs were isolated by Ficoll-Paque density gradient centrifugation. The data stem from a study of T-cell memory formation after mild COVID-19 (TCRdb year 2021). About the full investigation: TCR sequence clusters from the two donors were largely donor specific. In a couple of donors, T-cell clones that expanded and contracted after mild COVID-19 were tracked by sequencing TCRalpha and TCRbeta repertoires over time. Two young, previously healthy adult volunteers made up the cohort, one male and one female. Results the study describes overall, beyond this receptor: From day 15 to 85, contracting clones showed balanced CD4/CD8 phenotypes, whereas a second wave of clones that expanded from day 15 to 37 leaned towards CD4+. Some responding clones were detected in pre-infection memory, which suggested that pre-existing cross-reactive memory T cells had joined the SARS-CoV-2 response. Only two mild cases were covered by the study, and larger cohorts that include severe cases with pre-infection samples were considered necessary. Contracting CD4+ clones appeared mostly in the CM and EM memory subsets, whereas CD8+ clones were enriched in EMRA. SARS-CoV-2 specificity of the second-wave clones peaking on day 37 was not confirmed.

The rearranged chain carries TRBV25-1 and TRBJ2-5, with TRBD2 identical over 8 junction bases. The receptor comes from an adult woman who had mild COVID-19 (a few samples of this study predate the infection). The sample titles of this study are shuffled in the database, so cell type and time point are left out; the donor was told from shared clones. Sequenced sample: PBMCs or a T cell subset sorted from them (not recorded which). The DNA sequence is TGTGCCAGCAGTGAGGCGGGAGGCCCGGAGACCCAGTACTTC. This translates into CASSEAGGPETQYF. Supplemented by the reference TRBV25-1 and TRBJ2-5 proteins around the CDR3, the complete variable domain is EADIYQTPRYLVIGTGKKITLECSQTMGHDKMYWYQQDPGMELHLIHYSYGVNSTEKGDLSSESTVSRIRTEHFPLTLESARPSHTSQYLCASSEAGGPETQYFGPGTRLLVL.